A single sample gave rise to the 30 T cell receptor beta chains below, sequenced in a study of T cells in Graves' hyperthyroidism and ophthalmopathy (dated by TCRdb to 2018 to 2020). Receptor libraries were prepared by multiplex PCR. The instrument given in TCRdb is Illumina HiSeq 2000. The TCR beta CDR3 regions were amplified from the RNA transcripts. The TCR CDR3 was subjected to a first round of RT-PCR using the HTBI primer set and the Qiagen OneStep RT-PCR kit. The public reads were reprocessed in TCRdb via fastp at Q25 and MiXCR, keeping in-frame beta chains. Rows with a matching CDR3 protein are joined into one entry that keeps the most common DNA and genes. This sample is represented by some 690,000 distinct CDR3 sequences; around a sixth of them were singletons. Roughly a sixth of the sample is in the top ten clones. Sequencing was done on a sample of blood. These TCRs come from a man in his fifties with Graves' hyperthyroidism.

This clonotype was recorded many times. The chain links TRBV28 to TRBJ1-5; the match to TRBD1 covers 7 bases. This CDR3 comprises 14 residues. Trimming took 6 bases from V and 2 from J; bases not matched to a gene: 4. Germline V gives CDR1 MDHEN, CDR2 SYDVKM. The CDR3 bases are TGTGCCAGCAGGGCAACAGGGGGCAATCAGCCCCAGCATTTT. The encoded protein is CASRATGGNQPQHF.

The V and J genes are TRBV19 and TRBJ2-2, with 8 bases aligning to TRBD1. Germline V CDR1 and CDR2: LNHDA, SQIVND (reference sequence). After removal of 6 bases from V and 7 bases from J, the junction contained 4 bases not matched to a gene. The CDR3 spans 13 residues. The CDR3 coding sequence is TGTGCCAGTAGCCCAGGACAGGGCGGGGAGCTGTTTTTT. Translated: CASSPGQGGELFF.

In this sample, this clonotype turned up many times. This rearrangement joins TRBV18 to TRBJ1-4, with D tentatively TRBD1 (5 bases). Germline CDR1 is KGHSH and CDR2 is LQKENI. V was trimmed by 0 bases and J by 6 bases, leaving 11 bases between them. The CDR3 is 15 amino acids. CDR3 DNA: TGTGCCAGCTCACCACCGGGGGGGAGGCATGAAAAACTGTTTTTT. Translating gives CASSPPGGRHEKLFF.

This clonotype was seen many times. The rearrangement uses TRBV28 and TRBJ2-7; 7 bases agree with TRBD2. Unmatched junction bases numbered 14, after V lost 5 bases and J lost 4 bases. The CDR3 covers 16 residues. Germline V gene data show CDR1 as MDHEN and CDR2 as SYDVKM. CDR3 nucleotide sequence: TGTGCCAGCAGTCCCCAGCCCGGGACTACCTTTTACGAGCAGTACTTC. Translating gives CASSPQPGTTFYEQYF.

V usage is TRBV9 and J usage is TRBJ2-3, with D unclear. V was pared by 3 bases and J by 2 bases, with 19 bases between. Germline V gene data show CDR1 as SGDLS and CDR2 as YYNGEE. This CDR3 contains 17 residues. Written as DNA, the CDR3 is TGTGCCAGCAGCGCCTCCACATCCTTCCTTGACACAGATACGCAGTATTTT. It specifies CASSASTSFLDTDTQYF.

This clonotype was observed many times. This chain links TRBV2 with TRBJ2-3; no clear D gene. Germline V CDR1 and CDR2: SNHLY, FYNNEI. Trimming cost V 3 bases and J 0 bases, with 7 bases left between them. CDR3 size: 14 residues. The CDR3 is CASSDRMSTDTQYF. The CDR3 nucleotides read TGTGCCAGCAGTGACAGGATGAGCACAGATACGCAGTATTTT.

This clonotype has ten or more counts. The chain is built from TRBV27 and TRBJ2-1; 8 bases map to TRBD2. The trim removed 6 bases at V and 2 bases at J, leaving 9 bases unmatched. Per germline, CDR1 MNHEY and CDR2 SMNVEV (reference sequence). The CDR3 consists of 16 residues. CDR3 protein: CASRNQGLAAYNEQFF. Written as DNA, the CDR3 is TGTGCCAGCAGGAATCAAGGACTAGCAGCCTACAATGAGCAGTTCTTC.

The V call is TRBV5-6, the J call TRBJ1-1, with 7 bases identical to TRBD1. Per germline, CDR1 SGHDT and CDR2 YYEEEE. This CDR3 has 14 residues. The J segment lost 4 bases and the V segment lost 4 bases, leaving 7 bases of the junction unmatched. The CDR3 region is CASSRNSGGTEAFF. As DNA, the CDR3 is TGTGCCAGCAGCCGGAATTCAGGGGGCACTGAAGCTTTCTTT.

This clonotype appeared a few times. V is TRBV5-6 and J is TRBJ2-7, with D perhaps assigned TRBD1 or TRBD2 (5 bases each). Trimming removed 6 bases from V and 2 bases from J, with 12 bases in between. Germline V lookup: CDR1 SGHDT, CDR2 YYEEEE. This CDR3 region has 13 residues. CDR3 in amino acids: CASTRDVTYEQYF. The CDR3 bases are TGTGCCAGCACCCGGGACGTAACCTACGAGCAGTACTTC.

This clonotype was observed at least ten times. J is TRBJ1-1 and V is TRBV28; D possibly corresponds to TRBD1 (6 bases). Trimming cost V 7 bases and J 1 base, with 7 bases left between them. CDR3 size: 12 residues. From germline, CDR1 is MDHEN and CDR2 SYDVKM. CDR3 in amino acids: CASTGQNTEAFF. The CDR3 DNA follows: TGTGCCAGCACGGGACAGAACACTGAAGCTTTCTTT.

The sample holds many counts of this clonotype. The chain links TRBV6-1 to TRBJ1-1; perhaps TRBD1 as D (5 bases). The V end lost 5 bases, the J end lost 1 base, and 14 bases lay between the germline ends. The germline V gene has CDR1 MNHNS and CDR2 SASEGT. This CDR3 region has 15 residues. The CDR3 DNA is TGTGCCAGCAGTTCTTTGACAGTGACGAACACTGAAGCTTTCTTT. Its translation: CASSSLTVTNTEAFF.

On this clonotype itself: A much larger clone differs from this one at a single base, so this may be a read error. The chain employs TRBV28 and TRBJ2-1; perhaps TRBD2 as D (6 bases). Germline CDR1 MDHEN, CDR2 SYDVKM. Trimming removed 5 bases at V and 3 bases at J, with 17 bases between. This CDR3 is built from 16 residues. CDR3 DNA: TGTGCCAGCAGTCTCGGAGGGTCGCTTTTCTACAATGAGCAGTTCTTC. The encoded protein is CASSLGGSLFYNEQFF.

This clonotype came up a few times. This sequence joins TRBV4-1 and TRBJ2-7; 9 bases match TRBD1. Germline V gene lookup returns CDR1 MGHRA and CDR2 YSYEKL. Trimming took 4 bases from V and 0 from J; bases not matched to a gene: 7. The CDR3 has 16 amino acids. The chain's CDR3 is CASSPWTGVSSYEQYF. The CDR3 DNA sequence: TGCGCCAGCAGCCCGTGGACAGGGGTCAGCTCCTACGAGCAGTACTTC.

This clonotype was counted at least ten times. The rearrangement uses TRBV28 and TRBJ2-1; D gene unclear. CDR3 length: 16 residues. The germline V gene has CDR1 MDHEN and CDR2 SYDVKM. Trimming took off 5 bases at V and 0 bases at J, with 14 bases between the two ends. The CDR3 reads CASSHRAASSYNEQFF. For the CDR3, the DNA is TGTGCCAGCAGTCATCGCGCGGCAAGCTCCTACAATGAGCAGTTCTTC.

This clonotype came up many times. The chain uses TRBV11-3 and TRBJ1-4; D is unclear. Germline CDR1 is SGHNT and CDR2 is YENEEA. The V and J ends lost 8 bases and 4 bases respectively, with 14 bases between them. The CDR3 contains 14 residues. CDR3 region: CASLLGGNNEKLFF. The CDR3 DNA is TGTGCCAGCCTCCTCGGCGGAAATAATGAAAAACTGTTTTTT.

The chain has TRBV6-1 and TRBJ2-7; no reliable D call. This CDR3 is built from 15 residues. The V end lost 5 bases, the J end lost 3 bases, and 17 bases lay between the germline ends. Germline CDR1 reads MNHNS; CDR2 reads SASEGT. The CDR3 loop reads CASSSRVPHFYEQYF. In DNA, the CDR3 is TGTGCCAGCAGTTCCCGGGTCCCCCATTTCTACGAGCAGTACTTC.

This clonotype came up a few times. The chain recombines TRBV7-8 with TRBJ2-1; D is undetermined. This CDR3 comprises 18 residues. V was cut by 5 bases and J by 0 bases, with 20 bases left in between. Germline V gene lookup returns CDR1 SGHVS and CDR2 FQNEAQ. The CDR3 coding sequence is TGTGCCAGCAGCCCTTACCTCCCCACTATGAGCTCCTACAATGAGCAGTTCTTC. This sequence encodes CASSPYLPTMSSYNEQFF.

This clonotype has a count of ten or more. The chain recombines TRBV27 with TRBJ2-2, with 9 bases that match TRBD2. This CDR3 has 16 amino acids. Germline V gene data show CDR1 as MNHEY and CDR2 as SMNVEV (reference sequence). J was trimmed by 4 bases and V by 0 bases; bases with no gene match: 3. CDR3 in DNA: TGTGCCAGCAGTTTATCGTCAGCGGGAGGCACCGGGGAGCTGTTTTTT. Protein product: CASSLSSAGGTGELFF.

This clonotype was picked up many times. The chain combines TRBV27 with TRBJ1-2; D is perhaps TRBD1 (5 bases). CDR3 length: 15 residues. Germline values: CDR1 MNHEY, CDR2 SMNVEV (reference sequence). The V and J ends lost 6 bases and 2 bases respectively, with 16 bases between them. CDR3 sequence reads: CASSRGREGNYGYTF. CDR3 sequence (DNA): TGTGCCAGCAGCCGGGGAAGGGAGGGGAACTATGGCTACACCTTC.

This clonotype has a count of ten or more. The CDR3 spells CAWSVGQGYGYTF. Here the CDR3 DNA reads TGTGCCTGGAGTGTTGGGCAGGGATATGGCTACACCTTC. The chain uses TRBV30 and TRBJ1-2, with D tentatively TRBD1 (5 bases). The CDR3 sequence is 13 residues long. Germline CDR1 is GTSNPN and CDR2 is SVGIG (reference sequence). Trimming pared 0 bases from V and 5 bases from J, leaving 10 bases between. Filled out from reference TRBV30 and TRBJ1-2, the complete variable domain reads SQTIHQWPATLVQPVGSPLSLECTVEGTSNPNLYWYRQAAGRGLQLLFYSVGIGQISSEVPQNLSASRPQDRQFILSSKKLLLSDSGFYLCAWSVGQGYGYTFGSGTRLTVV.

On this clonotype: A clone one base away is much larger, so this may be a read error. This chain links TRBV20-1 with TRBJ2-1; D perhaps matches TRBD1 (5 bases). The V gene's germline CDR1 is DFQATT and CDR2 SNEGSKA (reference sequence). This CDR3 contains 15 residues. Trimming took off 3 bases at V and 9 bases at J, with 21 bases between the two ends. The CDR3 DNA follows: TGCAGTGCTAGGATCAGGGTTCTTGGGTCCCTTGAGCAGTTCTTC. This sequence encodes CSARIRVLGSLEQFF.

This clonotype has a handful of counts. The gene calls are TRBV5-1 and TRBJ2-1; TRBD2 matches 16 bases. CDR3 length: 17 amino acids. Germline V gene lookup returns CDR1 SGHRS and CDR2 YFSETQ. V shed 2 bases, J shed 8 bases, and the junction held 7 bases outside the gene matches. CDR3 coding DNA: TGCGCCAGCAGCTTCCGAGGGACTAGCGGGAGGGCCGATGAGCAGTTCTTC. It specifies CASSFRGTSGRADEQFF.

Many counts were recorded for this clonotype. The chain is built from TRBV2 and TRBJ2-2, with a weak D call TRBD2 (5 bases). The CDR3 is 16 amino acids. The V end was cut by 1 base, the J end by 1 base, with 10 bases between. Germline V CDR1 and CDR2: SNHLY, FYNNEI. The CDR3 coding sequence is TGTGCCAGCAGTGAAGAGGGCGGACTGAACACCGGGGAGCTGTTTTTT. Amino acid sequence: CASSEEGGLNTGELFF.

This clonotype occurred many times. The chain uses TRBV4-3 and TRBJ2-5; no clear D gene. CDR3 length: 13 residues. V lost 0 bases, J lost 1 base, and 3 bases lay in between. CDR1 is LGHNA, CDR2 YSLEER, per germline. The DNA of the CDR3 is TGCGCCAGCAGCCAAGATCCCCAAGAGACCCAGTACTTC. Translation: CASSQDPQETQYF.

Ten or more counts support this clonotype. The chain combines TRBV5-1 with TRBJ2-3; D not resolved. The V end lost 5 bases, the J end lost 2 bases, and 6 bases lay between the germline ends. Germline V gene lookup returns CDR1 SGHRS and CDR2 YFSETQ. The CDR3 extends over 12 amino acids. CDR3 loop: CASSTDTDTQYF. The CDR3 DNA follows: TGCGCCAGCAGTACCGACACAGATACGCAGTATTTT.

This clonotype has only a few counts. The CDR3 DNA reads TGTGCCTGGAGTGTTAGCGGGAACCCCTACGAGCAGTACTTC. It is translated as CAWSVSGNPYEQYF. This chain connects TRBV30 to TRBJ2-7; 8 positions agree with TRBD2. The CDR3 totals 14 residues. V trimming: 0 bases; J trimming: 2 bases; junction bases outside the gene matches: 3. From germline, CDR1 is GTSNPN and CDR2 SVGIG (reference sequence).

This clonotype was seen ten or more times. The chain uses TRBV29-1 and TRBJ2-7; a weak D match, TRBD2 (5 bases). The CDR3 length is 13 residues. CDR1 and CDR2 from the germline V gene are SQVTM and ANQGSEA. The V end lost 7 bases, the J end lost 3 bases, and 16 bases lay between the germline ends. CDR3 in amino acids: CSAFEGSSYEQYF. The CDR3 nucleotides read TGCAGCGCCTTCGAGGGAAGCAGCTACGAGCAGTACTTC.

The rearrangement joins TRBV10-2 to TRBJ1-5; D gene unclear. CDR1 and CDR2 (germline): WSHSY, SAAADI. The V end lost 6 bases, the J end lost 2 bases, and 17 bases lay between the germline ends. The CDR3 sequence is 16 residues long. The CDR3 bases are TGCGCCAGCAGCGGCTACAGTGGTGACGGCAATCAGCCCCAGCATTTT. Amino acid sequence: CASSGYSGDGNQPQHF.

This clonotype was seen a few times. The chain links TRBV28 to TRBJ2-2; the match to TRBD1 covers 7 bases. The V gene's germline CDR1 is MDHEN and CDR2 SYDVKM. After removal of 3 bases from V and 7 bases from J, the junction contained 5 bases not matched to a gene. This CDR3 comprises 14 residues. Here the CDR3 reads CASSFGQAVGELFF. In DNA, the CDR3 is TGTGCCAGCAGTTTCGGACAGGCGGTCGGGGAGCTGTTTTTT. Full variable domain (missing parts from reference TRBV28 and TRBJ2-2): DVKVTQSSRYLVKRTGEKVFLECVQDMDHENMFWYRQDPGLGLRLIYFSYDVKMKEKGDIPEGYSVSREKKERFSLILESASTNQTSMYLCASSFGQAVGELFFGEGSRLTVL.

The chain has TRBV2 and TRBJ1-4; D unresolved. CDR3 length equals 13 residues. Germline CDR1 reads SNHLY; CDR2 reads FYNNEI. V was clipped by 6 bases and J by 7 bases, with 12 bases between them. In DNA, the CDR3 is TGTGCCAGCAGCCTGGAGGGTGTTGAAAAACTGTTTTTT. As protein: CASSLEGVEKLFF.